This T cell receptor (beta chain) came from a study of control samples from healthy donors and cancer patients. The length of the CDR3 is 19 residues. Libraries were prepared by immunoSEQ multiplex PCR; TCRdb keeps only in-frame clonotypes and omits some of them. The sample yields 82,000 or so clones, approximately 94% seen once. The sample comprised blood. This receptor was taken from a woman between 18 and 29 years old in good health. The chain has TRBV21-1 and TRBJ2-7; TRBD2 is the table's D call, not checked against the DNA. TRBV21-1 counts as a pseudogene. DNA of the CDR3: TGTGCCAGCAAAGGTCTAGCGGGAGGAAGCGAGGGAGTTCCCTACGAGCAGTACTTC. Its translation: CASKGLAGGSEGVPYEQYF.